The 23 T cell receptor beta chains presented below share a single source sample, sequenced in a study of tissue T cells after allogeneic stem cell transplantation. Time point defined: mouse harvest day 14 after allogeneic transplant. Mouse grafts combined 10^7 T-cell-depleted bone marrow cells with 10^6 splenic CD5+ T cells. Profiled with immunoSEQ multiplex PCR; TCRdb holds only in-frame clones, not every one. This sample has a few thousand clones, with roughly half found just once. Sequences were obtained from gut tissue. These receptors all come from a female BALB/c mouse given C57BL/6 T cells with graft-versus-host disease after an allogeneic hematopoietic cell transplant.

Notes on this clone: Gene names and germline match the mouse. The read ends 1 residue shy of where the CDR3 ends; the end is completed using the germline J gene. The V and J genes are TRBV26 and TRBJ1-2; D gene uncertain. The V and J ends lost 2 bases and 0 bases respectively, with 4 bases between them. The CDR3 has 13 residues. Germline V gene sequence: CDR1 KGHPV, CDR2 FQNQEV (reference sequence). CDR3 DNA, as far as it was read: TGTGCCAGCAGTCTGGAAACAAACTCCGACTACACC. This sequence encodes CASSLETNSDYT. The complete CDR3 protein is CASSLETNSDYTF.

This clone is classed as large (0.1 to 1%). The gene names given are mouse names. Read coverage stops 1 residue before the CDR3 terminus; the germline J gene supplies the remainder. The chain carries TRBV4 and TRBJ2-7; 12 nucleotides line up with TRBD2. The CDR3 totals 14 residues. J was trimmed by 6 bases and V by 3 bases; bases with no gene match: 3. Germline V gene data show CDR1 as LGHDT and CDR2 as YNNKQL (reference sequence). CDR3 sequence reads: CASSYDWGGFEQYF. The CDR3 bases that were read are TGTGCCAGCAGCTACGACTGGGGGGGCTTTGAACAGTAC.

To note about this clone: Mouse names are used for the genes. Read data end 1 residue before the CDR3 end; the end is taken from the germline J gene. This chain uses TRBV26 with TRBJ2-5; 9 nucleotides agree with TRBD1. This CDR3 is 15 amino acids long. CDR1 is KGHPV and CDR2 is FQNQEV in the germline V gene (reference sequence). Trimming removed 5 bases from V and 2 bases from J; junction bases left unmatched: 5. CDR3 bases read: TGTGCCAGCAGTTCGCCGGGACAGGGCCAAGACACCCAGTAC. Encoded protein: CASSSPGQGQDTQY. The CDR3 reads in full as CASSSPGQGQDTQYF.

On this clone itself: Gene and germline names: mouse. The read ends 1 residue before the CDR3 terminus; that terminus is restored from the germline J gene. V and J are TRBV23 and TRBJ1-2; TRBD1 reflects the table's D call only, with no check against the DNA. The germline V gene has CDR1 KGHTA and CDR2 FQNQQP. The CDR3 is 13 residues long. The sequenced CDR3 bases are TGCTCCAGCAGTCAATCAGCAAACTCCGACTACACC. It yields the protein CSSSQSANSDYT. The whole CDR3 reads CSSSQSANSDYTF.

This clone was recorded a few times. Genes and germline are mouse. The DNA ends 1 residue before the CDR3 does, and the rest of the CDR3 is filled in from the germline J gene. The V gene is TRBV3, the J gene TRBJ2-5, with 10 bases aligning to TRBD1. The CDR3 is made up of 15 amino acids. The germline CDR1 and CDR2 sequences are SNHLY and FYNGKV (reference sequence). After removal of 0 bases from V and 5 bases from J, the junction contained 2 bases not matched to a gene. The sequenced part of the CDR3 DNA is TGTGCCAGCAGCTTAGCCGGGACAGGGGCAGACACCCAGTAC. Its protein is CASSLAGTGADTQY. The CDR3 in full is CASSLAGTGADTQYF.

Worth noting for this clone: Mouse germline and gene names are used. The missing CDR3 end, 1 residue past where the read stops, is filled in from the germline J gene. This chain uses TRBV26 with TRBJ1-3; perhaps TRBD1 as D (6 bases). Germline V CDR1 and CDR2: KGHPV, FQNQEV (reference sequence). Trimming left V 5 bases short and J 0 bases short, with 11 bases between. The CDR3 extends over 15 amino acids. The CDR3 sequence is CASSSGTNSGNTLYF. The covered CDR3 bases are TGTGCCAGCAGTTCCGGGACAAATTCTGGAAATACGCTCTAT. Full variable domain (rest looked up from reference TRBV26 and TRBJ1-3): NSKVIQTPRYLVKGQGQKAKMRCIPEKGHPVVFWYQQNKNNEFKFLINFQNQEVLQQIDMTEKRFSAECPSNSPCSLEIQSSEAGDSALYLCASSSGTNSGNTLYFGEGSRLIVV.

To note about this clone: Any gene name here is a mouse gene name. The read terminates 1 residue before the CDR3 end, so the remaining end is supplied by the germline J gene. V and J are TRBV14 and TRBJ2-7; D not resolved. The CDR3 extends over 12 amino acids. Per the germline V gene, CDR1 is SGHDT and CDR2 is FRDEAV. V was cut by 2 bases and J by 4 bases, with 7 bases left in between. CDR3 bases read: TGTGCCAGCAGTTTTGTACAGTATGAACAGTAC. This sequence encodes CASSFVQYEQY. The full CDR3 protein reads CASSFVQYEQYF.

Concerning this clone itself: Gene names are the mouse ones. At the DNA level, this CDR3 is encoded by other sequences in the same sample as well. CDR3 sequence reads: CASSGGQGADTQYF. The CDR3 DNA, read in part, is TGTGCCAGCAGCGGGGGGCAAGGTGCAGACACCCAGTAC. The chain couples TRBV13-3 to TRBJ2-5, with D perhaps matching TRBD2 (7 bases). The read is 1 residue too short to cover the CDR3 end, so that end is filled in from the germline J gene. CDR3 length: 14 residues. Germline CDR1 NNHDY, CDR2 SYVADS. Trimming took 5 bases from V and 5 from J, leaving 15 bases between them.

Comments on this clone: Mouse gene names and germline throughout. The CDR3 spells CASSRQKNSDYTF. The CDR3 DNA, read in part, is TGTGCCAGCAGTCGACAAAAAAACTCCGACTACACC. This sequence joins TRBV26 and TRBJ1-2, with D unresolved. The CDR3 is cut off 1 residue early in the read; its end comes from the germline J gene. Trimming stripped 4 bases from V and 1 base from J, with 7 bases between. There are 13 residues in the CDR3. Germline CDR1 is KGHPV and CDR2 is FQNQEV (reference sequence).

With regard to this clone: Mouse germline and gene names are used. The sequenced fragment ends 1 residue before the CDR3 boundary, so the rest is inferred from the germline J gene. The chain joins TRBV13-1 to TRBJ2-5, with a tentative D call TRBD1 (6 bases). V shed 1 base and J shed 4 bases, with 13 bases lying between them. This CDR3 contains 15 residues. Per the germline V gene, CDR1 is NSHNY and CDR2 is SYGAGN. CDR3 DNA, as far as it was read: TGTGCCAGCAGTGATAGGGCAGGGGAAGAAGACACCCAGTAC. It translates to CASSDRAGEEDTQY. The whole CDR3 sequence reads CASSDRAGEEDTQYF.

In regard to this clone: Gene names are mouse gene names. The read is 1 residue too short to cover the CDR3 end, so that end is filled in from the germline J gene. The chain combines TRBV13-1 with TRBJ2-4, with 8 nucleotides matching TRBD2. The V and J ends lost 1 base and 7 bases, in that order; junction bases with no gene match: 5. The CDR3 runs to 14 residues. Germline V CDR1 and CDR2: NSHNY, SYGAGN. CDR3 DNA (partial): TGTGCCAGCAGTGATCTGGGGGGAAAGGACACCTTGTAC. Translating it yields CASSDLGGKDTLY. The CDR3 in its entirety is CASSDLGGKDTLYF.

Concerning this clone itself: Gene names denote mouse genes. The observed sequence ends 1 residue before the CDR3 terminus, with the missing tail filled in from the germline J gene. The chain couples TRBV12-2 to TRBJ2-7; D gene ambiguous. This CDR3 region has 11 residues. Between the trimmed V and J ends, which lost 2 bases and 3 bases, there was a span of 4 bases. Germline V gene data show CDR1 as SGHLS and CDR2 as HYDKME. The CDR3 loop reads CASSPYYEQYF. The covered CDR3 bases are TGTGCCAGCTCTCCATACTATGAACAGTAC. Complete variable domain (other parts from reference TRBV12-2 and TRBJ2-7): NSGVVQSPRYIIKGKGERSILKCIPISGHLSVAWYQQTQGQELKFFIQHYDKMERDKGNLPSRFSVQQFDDYHSEMNMSALELEDSAVYFCASSPYYEQYFGPGTRLTVL.

About this clone: Mouse gene names apply. Here the CDR3 reads CASSLGGGDTQYF. Partial CDR3 DNA: TGTGCCAGCAGTTTAGGGGGGGGCGACACCCAGTAC. This chain connects TRBV15 to TRBJ2-5; 8 nucleotides match TRBD2. The missing CDR3 end, 1 residue past where the read stops, is filled in from the germline J gene. CDR3 length: 13 amino acids. The V and J ends lost 1 base and 6 bases, in that order; junction bases with no gene match: 0. Germline loops: CDR1 SGHND, CDR2 FRSKSL.

There are a few counts of this clone. Gene names are the mouse ones. The CDR3 is cut off 1 residue early in the read; its end comes from the germline J gene. J is TRBJ2-7 and V is TRBV3; D remains unclear. The V gene lost 0 bases and the J gene lost 2 bases, with 5 bases spanning the gap. CDR1 SNHLY and CDR2 FYNGKV come from the germline V gene (reference sequence). The CDR3 loop spans 13 amino acids. Incomplete CDR3 DNA: TGTGCCAGCAGCTTAGCGATAACCTATGAACAGTAC. Translated, it gives CASSLAITYEQY. The entire CDR3 reads CASSLAITYEQYF.

Details on this clone: This likely reflects a read error, since a far larger clone is one base away. Mouse gene names and germline throughout. Coverage ceases 1 residue before the CDR3 finishes, and the germline J gene fills in the end. The V and J genes are TRBV4 and TRBJ1-5; D not certain. The CDR3 contains 13 residues. Germline CDR1 reads LGHDT; CDR2 reads YNNKQL (reference sequence). This CDR3 is CASSSTVNHAPLF. The sequenced CDR3 bases are TGTGCCAGCAGCTCAACAGTCAACCACGCTCCGCTT.

Points on this clone: Gene names and germline match the mouse. The observed sequence ends 1 residue before the CDR3 terminus, with the missing tail filled in from the germline J gene. The chain joins TRBV26 to TRBJ2-2; 12 nucleotides line up with TRBD2. There are 16 residues in the CDR3. Germline V lookup: CDR1 KGHPV, CDR2 FQNQEV (reference sequence). With V trimmed by 6 bases and J by 4 bases, 6 bases remained unmatched. CDR3 DNA, as far as it was read: TGTGCCAGCAGCCCAGACTGGGGGGGCCCCACCGGGCAGCTCTAC. Translation gives CASSPDWGGPTGQLY. The entire CDR3 is CASSPDWGGPTGQLYF.

A remark on this clone: The gene names here belong to mouse. The read ends 1 residue early relative to the CDR3; the germline J gene fills the gap. Within the sample, other DNA sequences also encode this same CDR3. This chain links TRBV13-2 with TRBJ2-1; the match to TRBD1 covers 7 bases. After removal of 1 base from V and 4 bases from J, the junction contained 8 bases not matched to a gene. The CDR3 runs to 16 residues. Germline CDR1 NNHNN, CDR2 SYGAGS (reference sequence). CDR3 region: CASGDSGDRTYAEQFF. The covered CDR3 bases are TGTGCCAGCGGTGATAGTGGGGACAGAACTTATGCTGAGCAGTTC.

For this clone: Mouse gene names apply. Read data end 1 residue before the CDR3 end; the end is taken from the germline J gene. V usage is TRBV12-1 and J usage is TRBJ1-4; D remains ambiguous. There are 12 residues in the CDR3. V lost 0 bases, J lost 3 bases, and 1 base lay in between. CDR1 SGHSN and CDR2 HYEKVE come from the germline V gene. The sequenced part of the CDR3 DNA is TGTGCCAGCTCTCTCCCCAACGAAAGATTATTT. Residues: CASSLPNERLF. The CDR3 as a whole reads CASSLPNERLFF.

Only a few counts were recorded for this clone. The germline and genes are mouse ones. The CDR3 is cut off 1 residue early in the read; its end comes from the germline J gene. The rearrangement joins TRBV15 to TRBJ2-7; 7 bases fit TRBD1. With V trimmed by 1 base and J by 9 bases, 3 bases remained unmatched. The CDR3 sequence is 12 residues long. CDR1 SGHND and CDR2 FRSKSL come from the germline V gene. Incomplete CDR3 DNA: TGTGCCAGCAGTTTAGAACAGGGGACACAGTAC. It translates to CASSLEQGTQY. The CDR3 as a whole reads CASSLEQGTQYF.

Comments on this clone: Genes here carry mouse names. CDR3 bases read: TGTGCCAGCTCTTCCCGGGGGGTTAACCAAGACACCCAGTAC. Protein sequence: CASSSRGVNQDTQY. From start to end, the CDR3 is CASSSRGVNQDTQYF. The V and J genes are TRBV12-2 and TRBJ2-5; D perhaps matches TRBD2 (6 bases). The CDR3 extends 1 residue past the end of the read, so its final part is completed from the germline J gene. Trimming shortened V by 3 bases and J by 0 bases, and 12 bases separated the two germline ends. CDR3 length: 15 amino acids. Germline CDR1 is SGHLS and CDR2 is HYDKME.

In regard to this clone: Here the gene names and germline are mouse. With the read ending 1 residue before the CDR3 end, the germline J gene is used to fill in that end. The V call is TRBV12-1, the J call TRBJ1-4; 7 bases are shared with TRBD1. This CDR3 is built from 13 residues. The trim removed 2 bases at V and 8 bases at J, leaving 4 bases unmatched. Germline V gene lookup returns CDR1 SGHSN and CDR2 HYEKVE. CDR3 bases read: TGTGCCAGCTCTCCGGGACAGCGAGAAAGATTATTT. It encodes CASSPGQRERLF. The full CDR3 protein is CASSPGQRERLFF. Filled out from reference TRBV12-1 and TRBJ1-4, the complete variable domain reads DSGVVQSPRHIIKEKGGRSVLTCIPISGHSNVVWYQQTLGKELKFLIQHYEKVERDKGFLPSRFSVQQFDDYHSEMNMSALELEDSAMYFCASSPGQRERLFFGHGTKLSVL.

This clone rates as large. The gene names here belong to mouse. Read coverage stops 1 residue before the CDR3 terminus; the germline J gene supplies the remainder. The chain links TRBV29 to TRBJ1-5, with D possibly TRBD1 on 5 matching bases. Trimming stripped 4 bases from V and 4 bases from J, with 14 bases between. The CDR3 is 15 amino acids. Germline assignment: CDR1 MSHET and CDR2 SYDVDS. The CDR3 bases that were read are TGTGCTAGCAGTTCCCCCAGGGAAGGGAACCAGGCTCCGCTT. Its protein is CASSSPREGNQAPL. In full, the CDR3 is CASSSPREGNQAPLF.

This clone was recorded a few times. Gene names and germline match the mouse. The CDR3 extends 1 residue past the end of the read, so its final part is completed from the germline J gene. The chain has TRBV13-1 and TRBJ1-4; 8 positions match TRBD1. V trimming: 3 bases; J trimming: 3 bases; junction bases outside the gene matches: 4. This CDR3 spans 15 amino acids. The germline V gene has CDR1 NSHNY and CDR2 SYGAGN. The covered CDR3 bases are TGTGCCAGCAGTGTCCGGGACAGGACCAACGAAAGATTATTT. Translating gives CASSVRDRTNERLF. In full, the CDR3 reads CASSVRDRTNERLFF. The whole variable domain, remainder taken from reference TRBV13-1 and TRBJ1-4, is EAAVTQSPRNKVTVTGGNVTLSCRQTNSHNYMYWYRQDTGHGLRLIHYSYGAGNLRIGDVPDGYKATRTTQEDFFLLLELASPSQTSLYFCASSVRDRTNERLFFGHGTKLSVL.